This TCR beta chain was retrieved from a study of response to subunit inactivated influenza vaccine. Findings of the study overall: Authors suggested each seasonal flu vaccination may recruit only limited numbers of new T cells.

Note on this clonotype: Antigen: not known.

Trimming stripped 2 bases from V and 0 bases from J, with 11 bases between. The CDR3 contains 15 residues. Germline V gene sequence: CDR1 SGHDT, CDR2 YYEEEE. TCRdb re-derived calls from the RT-PCR reads in MiXCR, one entry per CDR3 protein. The data contain roughly 700,000 distinct CDR3 sequences, roughly 13% of them singletons. The clonotype originates from a man between 45 and 60 years old who received an inactivated influenza vaccine. Specimen: PBMCs from blood, collected 14 to 15 days before vaccination. The chain employs TRBV5-6 and TRBJ2-5; D possibly corresponds to TRBD1 (5 bases). Written as DNA, the CDR3 is TGTGCCAGCAGCTTCCAGCAGGGCTACCAAGAGACCCAGTACTTC. It is translated as CASSFQQGYQETQYF.